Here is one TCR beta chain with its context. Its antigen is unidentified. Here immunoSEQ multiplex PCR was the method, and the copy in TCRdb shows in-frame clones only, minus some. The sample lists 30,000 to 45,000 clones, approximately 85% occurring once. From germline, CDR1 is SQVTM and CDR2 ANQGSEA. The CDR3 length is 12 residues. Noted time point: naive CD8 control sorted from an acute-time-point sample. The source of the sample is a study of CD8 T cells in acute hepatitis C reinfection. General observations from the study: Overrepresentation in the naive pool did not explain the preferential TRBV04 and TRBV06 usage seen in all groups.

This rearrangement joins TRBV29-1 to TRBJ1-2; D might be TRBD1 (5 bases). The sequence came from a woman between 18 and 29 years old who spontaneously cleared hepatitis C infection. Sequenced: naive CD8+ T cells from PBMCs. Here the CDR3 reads CLGDGPLDGYTF. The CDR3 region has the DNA TGCCTGGGGGACGGCCCCCTGGATGGCTACACCTTC.